These 28 T cell receptor beta chains came from one sample sequenced in a study of cytomegalovirus exposure and HLA in healthy donors. The PCR employed 60 Vbeta primers together with 13 Jbeta primers. Using immunoSEQ multiplex PCR, the repertoire was profiled, and TCRdb retains in-frame clones only, with some absent. This table has more than 150,000 clones, more than 85% appearing once. The sequenced sample was PBMCs. These receptors all come from a girl less than two years old in good health and CMV-seronegative.

CDR3 amino acids: CATSRAERENEQFF. The CDR3 DNA follows: TGTGCCACCAGCAGAGCAGAGCGGGAGAATGAGCAGTTCTTC. The rearrangement joins TRBV15 to TRBJ2-1; 8 positions match TRBD2. From germline, CDR1 is LNHNV and CDR2 YYDKDF (reference sequence). The CDR3 is 14 amino acids. Trimming took 1 base from V and 7 from J; bases not matched to a gene: 3.

This clone was seen a few times. The rearrangement uses TRBV7-8 and TRBJ1-4; 8 nucleotides match TRBD1. The CDR3 runs 15 residues. After removal of 5 bases from V and 1 base from J, the junction contained 3 bases not matched to a gene. Germline V gives CDR1 SGHVS, CDR2 FQNEAQ. The CDR3 coding sequence is TGTGCCAGCAGCCCGGACAGGGAAACTAATGAAAAACTGTTTTTT. The encoded protein is CASSPDRETNEKLFF.

This rearrangement joins TRBV7-2 to TRBJ2-7, with 16 bases aligning to TRBD2. V was pared by 4 bases and J by 2 bases, with 5 bases of the junction left unmatched. CDR1 SGHTA and CDR2 FQGNSA come from the germline V gene. This CDR3 is 17 amino acids long. The CDR3 spells CASSSGTSGRGPYEQYF. The CDR3 coding sequence is TGTGCCAGCAGCTCCGGGACTAGCGGGAGGGGCCCCTACGAGCAGTACTTC.

This rearrangement joins TRBV7-2 to TRBJ2-7; D possibly corresponds to TRBD1 (6 bases). Germline CDR1 and CDR2: SGHTA and FQGNSA. This CDR3 has 12 amino acids. Trimming took 5 bases from V and 6 from J, leaving 11 bases between them. CDR3 protein: CASSPQGSEQYF. CDR3 coding DNA: TGTGCCAGCAGCCCACAGGGTAGCGAGCAGTACTTC. Supplemented by reference TRBV7-2 and TRBJ2-7, the full variable domain reads GAGVSQSPSNKVTEKGKDVELRCDPISGHTALYWYRQSLGQGLEFLIYFQGNSAPDKSGLPSDRFSAERTGGSVSTLTIQRTQQEDSAVYLCASSPQGSEQYFGPGTRLTVT.

The chain links TRBV29-1 to TRBJ2-7, with 14 bases lining up with TRBD2. From germline, CDR1 is SQVTM and CDR2 ANQGSEA. Trimming took 7 bases from V and 2 from J; bases not matched to a gene: 4. CDR3 length: 14 residues. CDR3 in amino acids: CSAMTSGRAYEQYF. CDR3 nucleotides: TGCAGCGCCATGACTAGCGGGAGGGCCTACGAGCAGTACTTC.

The V gene is TRBV5-1, the J gene TRBJ1-1; TRBD1 agrees at 10 bases. From germline, CDR1 is SGHRS and CDR2 YFSETQ. The CDR3 runs 16 residues. Trimming took 4 bases from V and 5 from J; bases not matched to a gene: 11. The CDR3 sequence is CASSPVVGTGVTEAFF. For the CDR3, the DNA is TGCGCCAGCAGCCCCGTTGTGGGGACAGGGGTAACTGAAGCTTTCTTT.

This rearrangement joins TRBV5-5 to TRBJ1-1, with D possibly TRBD1 on 5 matching bases. Trimming stripped 0 bases from V and 1 base from J, with 10 bases between. The germline gives CDR1 SGHKS, CDR2 YYEKEE (reference sequence). The CDR3 is 15 amino acids. DNA for the CDR3: TGTGCCAGCAGCTTGGAAGGTAGGGGGAACACTGAAGCTTTCTTT. Amino acids: CASSLEGRGNTEAFF.

The rearrangement uses TRBV2 and TRBJ1-5; D possibly corresponds to TRBD1 (5 bases). Per the germline V gene, CDR1 is SNHLY and CDR2 is FYNNEI. V lost 9 bases and J lost 2, with 14 bases in between. The CDR3 contains 14 residues. The CDR3 is CASGATVGNQPQHF. Here the CDR3 DNA reads TGTGCCAGTGGAGCGACAGTCGGCAATCAGCCCCAGCATTTT.

The chain carries TRBV6-1 and TRBJ2-4; D gene ambiguous. The ends were cut back, 0 bases at V and 0 bases at J, with 6 bases in the middle. The V gene's germline CDR1 is MNHNS and CDR2 SASEGT. This CDR3 comprises 15 residues. CDR3 nucleotides: TGTGCCAGCAGTGAAGCCGGTTTAGCCAAAAACATTCAGTACTTC. Residues: CASSEAGLAKNIQYF.

The chain combines TRBV27 with TRBJ2-2; a possible D gene is TRBD1 (6 bases). Germline V gene lookup returns CDR1 MNHEY and CDR2 SMNVEV (reference sequence). This CDR3 spans 13 amino acids. Deletions cut 5 bases from V and 7 bases from J, with 11 bases between. In DNA form, the CDR3 reads TGTGCCAGCAGTCCCAGGGGAAGCGGGGAGCTGTTTTTT. It encodes CASSPRGSGELFF.

This sequence joins TRBV29-1 and TRBJ1-4; TRBD1 aligns across 8 bases. V was clipped by 6 bases and J by 8 bases; unmatched bases: 5. The CDR3 contains 12 residues. Germline V gives CDR1 SQVTM, CDR2 ANQGSEA. This CDR3 reads CSVGQGREKLFF. CDR3 sequence (DNA): TGCAGCGTCGGACAGGGACGGGAAAAACTGTTTTTT.

V is TRBV7-9 and J is TRBJ2-1, with 11 bases aligning to TRBD2. The V and J ends lost 3 bases and 5 bases, in that order; junction bases with no gene match: 6. Looked up from germline, CDR1 is SEHNR and CDR2 is FQNEAQ (reference sequence). This CDR3 is built from 16 residues. The CDR3 loop is CASSLPMGLADNEQFF. DNA of the CDR3: TGTGCCAGCAGCTTGCCAATGGGACTAGCGGACAATGAGCAGTTCTTC.

The rearrangement joins TRBV2 to TRBJ1-2, with a possible D match to TRBD1 (5 bases). CDR1 is SNHLY, CDR2 FYNNEI, per germline. CDR3 size: 16 residues. V lost 6 bases to trimming and J lost 1 base, with 18 bases between them. The CDR3, as DNA: TGTGCCAGCAGGCGCCGGTCGGCAGGGATTAACTATGGCTACACCTTC. Amino acids: CASRRRSAGINYGYTF.

The V and J genes are TRBV4-3 and TRBJ2-7; 11 bases match TRBD2. J was trimmed by 5 bases and V by 0 bases; bases with no gene match: 3. The CDR3 loop spans 15 amino acids. The germline V gene encodes CDR1 LGHNA and CDR2 YSLEER. The CDR3 nucleotides are TGCGCCAGCAGCCAAGATAGCGGGAGGGCCGACGAGCAGTACTTC. Protein product: CASSQDSGRADEQYF.

The V and J genes are TRBV2 and TRBJ2-2; D gene ambiguous. The CDR3 is made up of 14 amino acids. Germline lookup yields CDR1 SNHLY and CDR2 FYNNEI. V lost 3 bases and J 1 base, leaving 6 bases between the germline ends. CDR3 in DNA: TGTGCCAGCAGTGAGACACAGAACACCGGGGAGCTGTTTTTT. Amino acids: CASSETQNTGELFF.

In DNA, the CDR3 is TGTGCCAGCAGTCCCGGGACAGGGCGACACGAGCAGTACTTC. Translated: CASSPGTGRHEQYF. The chain combines TRBV11-2 with TRBJ2-7; 9 bases map to TRBD1. There are 14 residues in the CDR3. Germline assignment: CDR1 SGHAT and CDR2 FQNNGV. V lost 6 bases, J lost 5 bases, and 8 bases stayed unmatched.

The chain has TRBV9 and TRBJ1-2; D gene unclear. Trimming stripped 0 bases from V and 5 bases from J, with 8 bases between. CDR3 size: 13 residues. Germline V gene lookup returns CDR1 SGDLS and CDR2 YYNGEE. The CDR3 reads CASSVDRRYGYTF. In nucleotides, the CDR3 is TGTGCCAGCAGCGTAGATCGTCGGTATGGCTACACCTTC. Complete variable domain (other parts from reference TRBV9 and TRBJ1-2): DSGVTQTPKHLITATGQRVTLRCSPRSGDLSVYWYQQSLDQGLQFLIQYYNGEERAKGNILERFSAQQFPDLHSELNLSSLELGDSALYFCASSVDRRYGYTFGSGTRLTVV.

The chain uses TRBV10-2 and TRBJ2-2, with TRBD2 matching over 7 bases. CDR1 and CDR2 (germline): WSHSY, SAAADI. The CDR3 is made up of 15 amino acids. J was trimmed by 1 base and V by 8 bases; bases with no gene match: 7. The CDR3 region is CASLAERENTGELFF. For the CDR3, the DNA is TGCGCCAGCCTCGCCGAGCGGGAGAACACCGGGGAGCTGTTTTTT.

The V and J genes are TRBV30 and TRBJ2-7; 11 bases are a match to TRBD2. V lost 3 bases, J lost 5 bases, and 15 bases stayed unmatched. Germline-derived CDR1 and CDR2 are GTSNPN and SVGIG (reference sequence). The length of the CDR3 is 17 residues. CDR3 bases: TGTGCCTGGAGAACCGGACTAGCGGGCGCATTCGGAGACGAGCAGTACTTC. This gives the protein CAWRTGLAGAFGDEQYF.

The gene calls are TRBV4-2 and TRBJ1-3; TRBD1 is a possible D gene (5 bases). Germline values: CDR1 LGHNA, CDR2 YNFKEQ. V shed 6 bases and J shed 2 bases, with 23 bases lying between them. The CDR3 consists of 18 residues. CDR3 protein: CASRGSVGGPIPGNTIYF. CDR3 coding DNA: TGTGCCAGCAGGGGGAGTGTGGGGGGTCCTATCCCTGGAAACACCATATATTTT.

This chain links TRBV29-1 with TRBJ2-2; D might be TRBD2 (6 bases). The CDR3 runs to 15 residues. Germline CDR1 SQVTM, CDR2 ANQGSEA. The V end was cut by 5 bases, the J end by 6 bases, with 19 bases between. The DNA for the CDR3 is TGCAGCGTTCAACCACGGGAGTATTCGGCCGGGGAGCTGTTTTTT. This codes for CSVQPREYSAGELFF.

J is TRBJ2-2 and V is TRBV5-4, with D possibly TRBD2 on 7 matching bases. The ends were cut back, 2 bases at V and 6 bases at J, with 17 bases in the middle. CDR1 and CDR2 from the germline V gene are SGHNT and YYREEE (reference sequence). This CDR3 region has 16 residues. The CDR3 DNA sequence: TGTGCCAGCAGCTTCGGCGGAGTGGGGGGGCCCGGGGAGCTGTTTTTT. Its translation: CASSFGGVGGPGELFF.

The CDR3 coding sequence is TGCGCCAGCAGCTTGTTGGGCGGACTCACAGATACGCAGTATTTT. The encoded protein is CASSLLGGLTDTQYF. This chain uses TRBV5-1 with TRBJ2-3, with D maybe TRBD2 (5 bases). The CDR3 consists of 15 residues. Germline V gives CDR1 SGHRS, CDR2 YFSETQ. V lost 1 base to trimming and J lost 2 bases, with 11 bases between them.

The gene calls are TRBV27 and TRBJ2-1, with TRBD2 identical over 12 bases. Germline V gene data show CDR1 as MNHEY and CDR2 as SMNVEV (reference sequence). The CDR3 length is 16 residues. The V and J ends lost 6 bases and 8 bases, in that order; junction bases with no gene match: 11. The CDR3 loop reads CASRDRPGLAGHEQFF. The CDR3 DNA sequence: TGTGCCAGCAGGGACAGGCCGGGACTAGCGGGCCATGAGCAGTTCTTC.

This clone was observed a few times. This chain connects TRBV18 to TRBJ1-1; 7 bases agree with TRBD1. The CDR3 consists of 12 residues. Trimming took 2 bases from V and 11 from J; bases not matched to a gene: 5. Germline V lookup: CDR1 KGHSH, CDR2 LQKENI. The CDR3 sequence is CASSPIQGVAFF. CDR3 DNA: TGTGCCAGCTCACCAATTCAGGGGGTTGCTTTCTTT.

This chain uses TRBV4-1 with TRBJ2-5; 7 nucleotides line up with TRBD2. From germline, CDR1 is MGHRA and CDR2 YSYEKL. The V gene end was trimmed by 4 bases and the J gene end by 4 bases; junction bases not matched to a gene: 12. The CDR3 sequence is 16 residues long. For the CDR3, the DNA is TGCGCCAGCAGCCCTCTAGCGGAGAGACCCATAGAGACCCAGTACTTC. Its protein is CASSPLAERPIETQYF.

This sequence joins TRBV29-1 and TRBJ2-2; D unclear. The V end lost 6 bases, the J end lost 4 bases, and 6 bases lay between the germline ends. Germline V CDR1 and CDR2: SQVTM, ANQGSEA. This CDR3 is built from 11 residues. The DNA of the CDR3 is TGCAGCGTGAAAGCCACCGGGGAGCTGTTTTTT. It specifies CSVKATGELFF.

The V gene is TRBV29-1, the J gene TRBJ2-1; 8 bases line up with TRBD1. Germline-derived CDR1 and CDR2 are SQVTM and ANQGSEA. The CDR3 contains 12 residues. The ends lost 6 bases at V and 3 bases at J; junction bases unmatched: 1. The CDR3: CSVDRGYNEQFF. The DNA for the CDR3 is TGCAGCGTCGACAGGGGCTACAATGAGCAGTTCTTC.